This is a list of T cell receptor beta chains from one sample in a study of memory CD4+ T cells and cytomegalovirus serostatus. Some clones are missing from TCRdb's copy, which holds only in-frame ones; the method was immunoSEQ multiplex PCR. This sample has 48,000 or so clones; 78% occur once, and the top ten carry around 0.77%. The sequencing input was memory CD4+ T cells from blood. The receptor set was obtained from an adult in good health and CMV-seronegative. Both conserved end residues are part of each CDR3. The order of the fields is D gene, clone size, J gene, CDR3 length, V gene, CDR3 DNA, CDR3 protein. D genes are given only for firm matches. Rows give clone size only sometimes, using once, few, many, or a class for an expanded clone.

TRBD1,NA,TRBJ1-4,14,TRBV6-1,TGTGCCAGCAGTGGGGACAGGGGGACGGAAAAACTGTTTTTT,CASSGDRGTEKLFF
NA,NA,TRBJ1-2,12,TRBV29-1,TGCAGCGTTGAAGATCACGGCAGTGGCTACACCTTC,CSVEDHGSGYTF
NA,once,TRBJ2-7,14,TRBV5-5,TGTGCCAGCAGCTTGGGGCACGGGGTCTACGAGCAGTACTTC,CASSLGHGVYEQYF
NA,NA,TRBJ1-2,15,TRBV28,TGTGCCAGCGAGAGTTTCGGACGGCCTAACTATGGCTACACCTTC,CASESFGRPNYGYTF
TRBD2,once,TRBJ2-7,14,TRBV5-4,TGTGCCAGCAGCTTGGGGACTAGCGAGACCGAGCAGTACTTC,CASSLGTSETEQYF
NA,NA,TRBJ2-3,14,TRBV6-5,TGTGCCAGCAGTTACGAGGGGATCGGAGATACGCAGTATTTT,CASSYEGIGDTQYF
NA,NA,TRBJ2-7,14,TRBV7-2,TGTGCCAGCAGCTTAGCGGGAGGTTCCTACGAGCAGTACTTC,CASSLAGGSYEQYF
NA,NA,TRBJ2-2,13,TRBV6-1,TGTGCCAGCTCCACAGGGAGGGCCGGGGAGCTGTTTTTT,CASSTGRAGELFF
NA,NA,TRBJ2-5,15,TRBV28,TGTGCCAGCAGTCCCCGCGGAAGGGTGGGAGAGACCCAGTACTTC,CASSPRGRVGETQYF
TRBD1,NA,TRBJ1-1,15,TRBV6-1,TGTGCCAGCACGGGACAGGGGGGTATGAACACTGAAGCTTTCTTT,CASTGQGGMNTEAFF
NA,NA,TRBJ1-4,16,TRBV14,TGTGCCAGCAGCCAAGGGACGGCCGCAACTAATGAAAAACTGTTTTTT,CASSQGTAATNEKLFF
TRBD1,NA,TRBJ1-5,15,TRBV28,TGTGCCAGCAGCACCCTGGGACAGGGGAATCAGCCCCAGCATTTT,CASSTLGQGNQPQHF
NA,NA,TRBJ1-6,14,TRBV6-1,TGTGCCAGCAGCAAAACGGGCTTTAATTCACCCCTCCACTTT,CASSKTGFNSPLHF
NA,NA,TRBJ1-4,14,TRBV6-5,TGTGCCCGAACCTGGGGCAGTCATAATGAAAAACTGTTTTTT,CARTWGSHNEKLFF
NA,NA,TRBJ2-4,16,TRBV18,TGTGCCAGCTCACCACCCCCCCTCAGGGTCGAAAACATTCAGTACTTC,CASSPPPLRVENIQYF
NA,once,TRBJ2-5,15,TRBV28,TGTGCCAGCAATACTCCGGGGGGCGCCCAAGAGACCCAGTACTTC,CASNTPGGAQETQYF
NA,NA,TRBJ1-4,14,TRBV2,TGTGCCAGCAGTCAACCTGCAACTAATGAAAAACTGTTTTTT,CASSQPATNEKLFF
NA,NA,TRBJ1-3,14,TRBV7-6,TGTGCCAGCAGGACAGGCCCCTCTGGAAACACCATATATTTT,CASRTGPSGNTIYF
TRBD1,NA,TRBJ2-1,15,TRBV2,TGTGCCAGCAGTGTCGGGACAGGTTCCTACGGTGAGCAGTTCTTC,CASSVGTGSYGEQFF
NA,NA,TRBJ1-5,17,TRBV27,TGTGCCAGCAGTTCCAATAAGGGGTATTGGGTGAATCAGCCCCAGCATTTT,CASSSNKGYWVNQPQHF
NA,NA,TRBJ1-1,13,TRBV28,TGTGCCAGCGAAAGGGAGTGGAACACTGAAGCTTTCTTT,CASEREWNTEAFF
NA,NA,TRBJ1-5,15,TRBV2,TGTGCCAGCAGTCGGGCCCCGGGGGACGATCAGCCCCAGCATTTT,CASSRAPGDDQPQHF
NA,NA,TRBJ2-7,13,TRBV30,TGTGCCTCCTCGGCGGGGTCTAGGTACGAGCAGTACTTC,CASSAGSRYEQYF
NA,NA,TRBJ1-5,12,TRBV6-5,TGTGCCAGCCGAGACAGTAATCAGCCCCAGCATTTT,CASRDSNQPQHF
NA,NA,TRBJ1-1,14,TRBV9,TGTGCCAGCAGCGTAGTACAGGGGAACACTGAAGCTTTCTTT,CASSVVQGNTEAFF
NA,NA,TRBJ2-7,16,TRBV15,TGTGCCACCAGCAGAATCACAACACGGAAGCCCTACGAGCAGTACTTC,CATSRITTRKPYEQYF
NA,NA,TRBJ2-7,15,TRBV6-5,TGTGCCAGCAGTTACCAGTCGGGGTTCTCGGGCGAGCAGTACTTC,CASSYQSGFSGEQYF
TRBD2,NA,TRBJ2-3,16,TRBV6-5,TGTGCCAGCAGTTACTCGACTAGCGGGGGGAGAGATACGCAGTATTTT,CASSYSTSGGRDTQYF
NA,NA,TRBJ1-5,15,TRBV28,TGTGCCAGCAGCCAACCCTGGCGGGGCAATCAGCCCCAGCATTTT,CASSQPWRGNQPQHF
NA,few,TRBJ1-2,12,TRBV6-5,TGTGCCAGCCGATCACCCAACTATGGCTACACCTTC,CASRSPNYGYTF
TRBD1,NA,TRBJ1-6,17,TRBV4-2,TGTGCCAGCAGCCAAGCCCAGGGGGGGAGTGGTAATTCACCCCTCCACTTT,CASSQAQGGSGNSPLHF
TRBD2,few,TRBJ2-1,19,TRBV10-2,TGCGCCACCTCGGGGGGCGGGAGGGCCCAACAGGTGTCCTACAATGAGCAGTTCTTC,CATSGGGRAQQVSYNEQFF
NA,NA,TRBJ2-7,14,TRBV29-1,TGCAGCGTTGAATCGGACACCTCACCCTACGAGCAGTACTTC,CSVESDTSPYEQYF
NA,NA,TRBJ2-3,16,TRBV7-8,TGTGCCAGCAGCTCCGGGACTCACGGAGGCACAGATACGCAGTATTTT,CASSSGTHGGTDTQYF
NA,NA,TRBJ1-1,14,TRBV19,TGTGCCAGTAGTACTCCCAATCAGGGGAGGCGAGCTTTCTTT,CASSTPNQGRRAFF
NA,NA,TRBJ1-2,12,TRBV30,TGTGCCTGGAGCTACGGTAACTATGGCTACACCTTC,CAWSYGNYGYTF
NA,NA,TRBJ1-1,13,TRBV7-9,TGTGCCAGCAGCTTAACGGGTAACACTGAAGCTTTCTTT,CASSLTGNTEAFF
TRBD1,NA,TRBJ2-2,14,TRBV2,TGTGCCAGCACTGGGACAGGGGAGGTCGGGGAGCTGTTTTTT,CASTGTGEVGELFF
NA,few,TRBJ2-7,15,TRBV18,TGTGCCAGCTCACCACGACAGTCACCTAACTACGAGCAGTACTTC,CASSPRQSPNYEQYF
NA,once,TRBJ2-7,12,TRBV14,TGTGCCAGCGGAGGGGCGTCCTACGAGCAGTACTTC,CASGGASYEQYF
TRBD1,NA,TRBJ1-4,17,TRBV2,TGTGCCAGCAGTGAAAGAACAGGGGGCGCGACTAATGAAAAACTGTTTTTT,CASSERTGGATNEKLFF
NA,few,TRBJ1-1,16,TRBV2,TGTGCCAGCAGTGACGACGTATGGAGGGTGAACACTGAAGCTTTCTTT,CASSDDVWRVNTEAFF
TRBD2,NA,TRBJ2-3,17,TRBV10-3,TGTGCCATCAGTGACGGGGGACTAGCGGGGGCCAGGGATACGCAGTATTTT,CAISDGGLAGARDTQYF
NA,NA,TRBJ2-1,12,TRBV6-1,TGTGCCACCGGGGAGTCCATGGCTGAGCAGTTCTTC,CATGESMAEQFF
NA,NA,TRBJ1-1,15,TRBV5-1,TGCGCCAGCAGCTTGGGGGACACTTGGAACACTGAAGCTTTCTTT,CASSLGDTWNTEAFF
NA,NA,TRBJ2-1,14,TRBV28,TGTGCCATCGGGCAGGGTGGTTCCTACAATGAGCAGTTCTTC,CAIGQGGSYNEQFF
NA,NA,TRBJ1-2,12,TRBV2,TGTGCCAGCAGAACCGGGGGGTCGAGCTACACCTTC,CASRTGGSSYTF
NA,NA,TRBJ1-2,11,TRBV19,TGTGCCAGTAGTTGGGGGCGGGGCTACACCTTC,CASSWGRGYTF